The 18 T cell receptor beta chains below all came from one sample that was sequenced in a study of cytomegalovirus exposure and HLA in healthy donors. Vbeta (60) and Jbeta (13) primers were used in the PCR. Clones were sequenced by immunoSEQ multiplex PCR, and TCRdb holds only the in-frame ones, with some missing. The sample lists about 130,000 clones, 65% to 80% occurring once. The sequenced material came from PBMCs. The receptors were sampled from a woman aged 55-70 years in good health and CMV-seropositive.

V gene TRBV7-9 combines with J gene TRBJ1-6; D gene uncertain. Trimming shortened V by 4 bases and J by 0 bases, and 7 bases separated the two germline ends. The CDR3 contains 15 residues. CDR1 SEHNR and CDR2 FQNEAQ come from the germline V gene (reference sequence). The CDR3 nucleotides are TGTGCCAGCAGCTCGCGGGACTCCTATAATTCACCCCTCCACTTT. The encoded protein is CASSSRDSYNSPLHF.

This clone has only a few counts. V and J are TRBV7-3 and TRBJ2-4, with TRBD2 as a possible D gene (5 bases). The ends were cut back, 2 bases at V and 7 bases at J, with 12 bases in the middle. The CDR3 spans 14 residues. Germline CDR1 and CDR2: SGHTA and FQGTGA. CDR3 residues: CASSLGARGNIQYF. The CDR3 DNA sequence: TGTGCCAGCAGCTTAGGAGCACGGGGTAACATTCAGTACTTC.

The V call is TRBV2, the J call TRBJ2-7; 7 bases map to TRBD1. From germline, CDR1 is SNHLY and CDR2 FYNNEI. The CDR3 loop spans 14 amino acids. V dropped 7 bases and J dropped 6; count of bases not matched to a gene: 12. DNA of the CDR3: TGTGCCAGCATGTTAGAACAGGGGATAGGCGAGCAGTACTTC. Its protein product is CASMLEQGIGEQYF.

In regard to this clone: Sequence at one end of the junction differs from germline and may be a read error. The V call is TRBV7-7, the J call TRBJ2-5; perhaps TRBD2 as D (5 bases). The CDR3 sequence is 15 residues long. Germline V gives CDR1 SSHAT, CDR2 FNYEAQ (reference sequence). CDR3 amino acids: CASSLAASRGETQYF. For the CDR3, the DNA is TGTGCTAGCAGCTTAGCAGCGAGCCGGGGTGAGACCCAGTACTTC.

This chain joins TRBV5-3 and TRBJ2-3; D gene uncertain. TRBV5-3 is filed as an ORF, its function uncertain. The CDR3 has 15 residues. The germline V and J ends were trimmed by 0 bases and 6 bases, with 14 bases remaining between them. CDR3 bases: TGTGCCAGAAGCTTGGGGAGCAGTCGCGGTGATACGCAGTATTTT. It specifies CARSLGSSRGDTQYF.

This chain joins TRBV6-5 and TRBJ1-2, with 9 bases aligning to TRBD1. Germline CDR1 is MNHEY and CDR2 is SVGAGI. With 7 bases clipped from V and 4 bases from J, the junction kept 7 bases outside the gene matches. There are 14 residues in the CDR3. CDR3 sequence reads: CASMGQGDRYGYTF. CDR3 DNA sequence: TGTGCCAGCATGGGACAGGGCGATCGCTATGGCTACACCTTC.

The chain uses TRBV5-1 and TRBJ2-5, with TRBD2 as a possible D gene (5 bases). The germline V and J ends were trimmed by 4 bases and 0 bases, with 10 bases remaining between them. Germline V CDR1 and CDR2: SGHRS, YFSETQ. CDR3 length: 14 residues. CDR3 residues: CASSHGENQETQYF. CDR3 in DNA: TGCGCCAGCAGCCACGGGGAGAACCAAGAGACCCAGTACTTC.

This chain links TRBV28 with TRBJ2-5; D is uncertain. This CDR3 region has 14 residues. Trimming cost V 5 bases and J 2 bases, with 12 bases left between them. Germline CDR1 MDHEN, CDR2 SYDVKM. Written as DNA, the CDR3 is TGTGCCAGCAGTAGAGACCTCAGGCAAGAGACCCAGTACTTC. Protein product: CASSRDLRQETQYF.

The rearrangement links TRBV6-6 to TRBJ2-1, with 11 bases lining up with TRBD1. Germline lookup yields CDR1 MNHNY and CDR2 SVGAGI (reference sequence). With V trimmed by 11 bases and J by 5 bases, 5 bases remained unmatched. The CDR3 loop spans 13 amino acids. CDR3 region: CAGQGAQDNEQFF. CDR3 sequence (DNA): TGTGCCGGACAGGGGGCGCAGGACAATGAGCAGTTCTTC.

The CDR3 sequence is CASSESQGGETQYF. The CDR3 DNA is TGTGCCAGCAGCGAGAGTCAAGGAGGGGAGACCCAGTACTTC. The genes are TRBV9 and TRBJ2-5, with D tentatively TRBD2 (6 bases). V lost 3 bases and J lost 5, with 14 bases in between. CDR3 size: 14 residues. CDR1 and CDR2 from the germline V gene are SGDLS and YYNGEE.

The chain combines TRBV28 with TRBJ1-1; the match to TRBD1 covers 9 bases. The CDR3 totals 15 residues. Trimming took 3 bases from V and 3 from J; bases not matched to a gene: 5. Germline lookup yields CDR1 MDHEN and CDR2 SYDVKM. CDR3 in amino acids: CASSFLTGGHTEAFF. The CDR3 DNA sequence: TGTGCCAGCAGTTTCCTGACAGGGGGACACACTGAAGCTTTCTTT.

This chain joins TRBV7-9 and TRBJ1-6, with 8 bases that match TRBD1. Germline trimming cut 7 bases from V and 5 bases from J; bases unmatched to any gene: 4. This CDR3 has 14 residues. Looked up from germline, CDR1 is SEHNR and CDR2 is FQNEAQ (reference sequence). The CDR3 spells CASIQTGDNSPLHF. CDR3 DNA sequence: TGTGCCAGCATACAGACAGGGGATAATTCACCCCTCCACTTT.

The V call is TRBV10-3, the J call TRBJ2-7; 10 nucleotides align to TRBD1. Germline assignment: CDR1 ENHRY and CDR2 SYGVKD. The CDR3 runs to 14 residues. With 5 bases clipped from V and 7 bases from J, the junction kept 8 bases outside the gene matches. CDR3 protein: CAISPWTGGLEQYF. The CDR3 DNA follows: TGTGCCATCAGTCCCTGGACAGGGGGGTTGGAGCAGTACTTC.

This chain uses TRBV14 with TRBJ1-2; unclear D gene. CDR3 length: 15 residues. Germline V gene data show CDR1 as SGHDN and CDR2 as FVKESK. V shed 4 bases and J shed 0 bases, with 12 bases lying between them. This CDR3 is CASSRLSGANYGYTF. The CDR3 DNA sequence: TGTGCCAGCAGCCGCCTGTCGGGAGCTAACTATGGCTACACCTTC.

V usage is TRBV7-9 and J usage is TRBJ2-1, with a possible D match to TRBD1 (7 bases). Trimming stripped 6 bases from V and 7 bases from J, with 22 bases between. The germline V gene encodes CDR1 SEHNR and CDR2 FQNEAQ (reference sequence). This CDR3 is 16 amino acids long. The CDR3: CASRNSWLPGGNEQFF. The CDR3 nucleotides are TGTGCCAGCAGAAACTCGTGGCTTCCAGGGGGGAATGAGCAGTTCTTC.

This clone occurred a few times. This chain joins TRBV20-1 and TRBJ1-1; D uncertain. The CDR3 is made up of 11 amino acids. The V gene's germline CDR1 is DFQATT and CDR2 SNEGSKA (reference sequence). With 5 bases removed from V and 4 bases from J, the gap between germline ends came to 8 bases. CDR3 loop: CSARLSTEAFF. CDR3 coding DNA: TGCAGTGCTCGGTTAAGCACTGAAGCTTTCTTT.

The CDR3 DNA is TGTGCCAGCAGCCTCAAGGGAGGGACTAGCGGGGGGGCCACCAATGAGCAGTTCTTC. Its translation: CASSLKGGTSGGATNEQFF. The chain employs TRBV7-2 and TRBJ2-1; 16 nucleotides match TRBD2. The junction had 13 bases not matched to a gene; V was cut back by 5 bases and J by 6 bases. Germline V gene sequence: CDR1 SGHTA, CDR2 FQGNSA. This CDR3 is built from 19 residues.

This clone was counted a single time. V is TRBV19 and J is TRBJ1-5; weak D call: TRBD1 (6 bases). The CDR3 has 16 residues. Deletions cut 7 bases from V and 1 base from J, with 17 bases between. Per the germline V gene, CDR1 is LNHDA and CDR2 is SQIVND (reference sequence). CDR3 DNA sequence: TGTGCCAGTATTCATGAGGGGGTAATCAGCAATCAGCCCCAGCATTTT. It is translated as CASIHEGVISNQPQHF.